This T cell receptor beta chain was sequenced for a study of shared clonotypes between healthy human individuals. Study context: Each donor's CD4 naive and CD4 memory cells filled three plates apiece, CD8 naive two, and CD8 memory one. General observations from the study: Non-shared clonotypes had lower generation probabilities than clonotypes shared by all four sorted-subset donors.

Assay: immunoSEQ multiplex PCR; the TCRdb copy retains only in-frame clones and omits some. The sample lists roughly 2.2 million clones, under 95% seen once, with about 0.41% in the top ten. A word on this clone: The antigen is not known.

The sample was naive CD4+ T cells from PBMCs. Subset reported: CD45RA+ positively selected. The source is a man aged 18 to 30 in good health. Some clones in this sample may be carry-over from other donors' samples.

In DNA form, the CDR3 reads TGTGCCAGCAGCCCCCTGGGTGGGGGCCAGCCCCAGCATTTT. Encoded protein: CASSPLGGGQPQHF. V usage is TRBV6-6 and J usage is TRBJ1-5, with D tentatively TRBD1 (6 bases). V was cut by 6 bases and J by 7 bases, with 16 bases left in between. There are 14 residues in the CDR3. The V gene's germline CDR1 is MNHNY and CDR2 SVGAGI (reference sequence).